This TCR beta chain comes out of a study of immune characterization of retroperitoneal liposarcoma. TCRdb re-derived calls from the PCR reads in MiXCR, one entry per CDR3 protein. The sample lists under 13,000 distinct CDR3 sequences, under 35% occurring once. The CDR3 spans 18 residues. Germline-derived CDR1 and CDR2 are MGHDK and SYGVNS. V gene TRBV25-1 combines with J gene TRBJ2-1; 7 nucleotides match TRBD2. The tail of the sequence fits TRBJ2-7 better, so the J call may be wrong. Source material: tumor tissue. The source of this sequence is a male donor with retroperitoneal liposarcoma. The CDR3 protein is CASSGGRSPGEPYNEQYF. CDR3 nucleotides: TGTGCCAGCAGTGGCGGGAGATCCCCCGGGGAGCCCTACAATGAGCAGTACTTC.